The next 13 T cell receptor beta chains were all read from a single sample in a study of cytomegalovirus exposure and HLA in healthy donors. The PCR had 60 Vbeta and 13 Jbeta primers. Some clones are missing from TCRdb's copy, which holds only in-frame ones; the method was immunoSEQ multiplex PCR. The data show around 82,000 clones, around 78% seen once. Sample: PBMCs. The receptors were gathered from a male donor in good health and CMV-seropositive.

This chain joins TRBV10-3 and TRBJ2-7, with 7 bases fitting TRBD1. V lost 7 bases to trimming and J lost 2 bases; unmatched junction nucleotides: 5. The CDR3 spans 13 residues. Germline V gives CDR1 ENHRY, CDR2 SYGVKD. The CDR3 loop is CAITRDRTYEQYF. In nucleotides, the CDR3 is TGTGCCATCACTAGGGACAGAACCTACGAGCAGTACTTC.

The rearrangement links TRBV4-2 to TRBJ2-3; 8 nucleotides match TRBD2. Germline assignment: CDR1 LGHNA and CDR2 YNFKEQ. The CDR3 length is 15 residues. J gave up 5 bases and V 4 bases, and 8 bases lay outside the gene matches. The CDR3 spells CASSRKREYGDTQYF. The CDR3 DNA follows: TGTGCCAGCAGCCGGAAGCGGGAGTATGGAGATACGCAGTATTTT.

The rearrangement joins TRBV2 to TRBJ2-7; TRBD1 aligns across 9 bases. Trimming cost V 11 bases and J 5 bases; bases outside gene matches: 13. The CDR3 is 14 residues long. The germline V gene encodes CDR1 SNHLY and CDR2 FYNNEI. This chain's CDR3 is CASRTGAKLDEQYF. The CDR3, as DNA: TGTGCCTCCAGGACAGGGGCTAAACTCGACGAGCAGTACTTC.

The gene calls are TRBV4-1 and TRBJ2-7, with 16 nucleotides matching TRBD2. The CDR3 loop spans 15 amino acids. CDR1 and CDR2 (germline): MGHRA, YSYEKL. The V gene end was trimmed by 1 base and the J gene end by 9 bases; junction bases not matched to a gene: 3. The DNA for the CDR3 is TGCGCCAGCAGCCAAGCGGGACTAGCGGGAGGGGGGCAGTACTTC. Translating gives CASSQAGLAGGGQYF.

The chain is built from TRBV19 and TRBJ1-1; TRBD1 aligns across 7 bases. The V segment lost 9 bases and the J segment 1 base; nucleotides outside the gene matches: 8. The CDR3 has 14 residues. Germline CDR1 is LNHDA and CDR2 is SQIVND (reference sequence). CDR3 nucleotide sequence: TGTGCCAGCAATTACAGGGACAGGAACACTGAAGCTTTCTTT. Encoded protein: CASNYRDRNTEAFF.

The rearrangement uses TRBV28 and TRBJ2-5; possible D gene TRBD2, 7 bases. V was pared by 4 bases and J by 4 bases, with 10 bases between. The CDR3 runs 13 residues. Looked up from germline, CDR1 is MDHEN and CDR2 is SYDVKM. For the CDR3, the DNA is TGTGCCAGCAGTTGGGGGGGGGCAGAGACCCAGTACTTC. Its protein is CASSWGGAETQYF.

The chain employs TRBV6-5 and TRBJ2-3, with 14 bases lining up with TRBD2. CDR3 length: 16 amino acids. CDR1 and CDR2 (germline): MNHEY, SVGAGI. V shed 3 bases and J 4 bases; nucleotides not matched to a gene: 3. The CDR3 region has the DNA TGTGCCAGCAGTTATTCGGGACTAGCGGGAGCAGATACGCAGTATTTT. This codes for CASSYSGLAGADTQYF.

This chain links TRBV7-3 with TRBJ2-1, with 11 positions matching TRBD2. The CDR3 runs to 15 residues. Germline-derived CDR1 and CDR2 are SGHTA and FQGTGA. With 1 base clipped from V and 6 bases from J, the junction kept 2 bases outside the gene matches. The CDR3 region is CASSLSSGGANEQFF. The DNA of the CDR3 is TGTGCCAGCAGCTTAAGTAGCGGGGGGGCCAATGAGCAGTTCTTC.

The chain couples TRBV7-9 to TRBJ2-1, with a weak D call TRBD1 (6 bases). The length of the CDR3 is 16 residues. V lost 5 bases to trimming and J lost 3 bases, with 17 bases between them. CDR1 is SEHNR, CDR2 FQNEAQ, per germline (reference sequence). The CDR3: CASSPGQGYNYNEQFF. Written as DNA, the CDR3 is TGTGCCAGCAGCCCGGGCCAGGGGTACAACTACAATGAGCAGTTCTTC.

This clone was detected only a few times. The V call is TRBV9, the J call TRBJ1-4; D is uncertain. The CDR3 runs 14 residues. CDR1 and CDR2 (germline): SGDLS, YYNGEE. Trimming took 0 bases from V and 8 from J, leaving 11 bases between them. The CDR3 region has the DNA TGTGCCAGCAGCGTAGATGATTCTCGGGAAAAACTGTTTTTT. Translated: CASSVDDSREKLFF.

V and J are TRBV18 and TRBJ1-5; perhaps TRBD1 as D (6 bases). CDR1 and CDR2 from the germline V gene are KGHSH and LQKENI. Between the trimmed V and J ends, which lost 3 bases and 5 bases, there was a span of 11 bases. The CDR3 runs to 14 residues. CDR3 nucleotide sequence: TGTGCCAGCTCACCGGACAGTAAGGATCAGCCCCAGCATTTT. Its protein product is CASSPDSKDQPQHF.

CDR3 loop: CASSKERQPQETQYF. In DNA, the CDR3 is TGTGCCAGCAGTAAGGAGCGACAGCCTCAAGAGACCCAGTACTTC. J is TRBJ2-5 and V is TRBV28; D is possibly TRBD1 (5 bases). Germline V lookup: CDR1 MDHEN, CDR2 SYDVKM. This CDR3 has 15 residues. V shed 5 bases and J shed 2 bases, with 15 bases lying between them.

V and J are TRBV14 and TRBJ2-7; no definite D call. Deletions cut 0 bases from V and 0 bases from J, with 24 bases between. CDR3 length equals 20 residues. Germline loops: CDR1 SGHDN, CDR2 FVKESK. The CDR3 reads CASSQDDRALQLVLSYEQYF. The CDR3 region has the DNA TGTGCCAGCAGCCAAGATGATCGAGCGTTACAATTAGTACTCTCCTACGAGCAGTACTTC.